One and the same sample provided the 2 T cell receptor beta chains below, sequenced in a study of cytomegalovirus exposure and HLA in healthy donors. Amplification used 60 Vbeta primers and 13 Jbeta primers. TCRdb's copy holds only in-frame clones and misses some; the assay was immunoSEQ multiplex PCR. The data show around 150,000 clones, 75% to 80% seen once. The sample comprised PBMCs. These receptors originate from a man aged 50 to 60 in good health and CMV-seropositive.

The rearrangement links TRBV6-1 to TRBJ2-2; the match to TRBD2 covers 7 bases. Germline values: CDR1 MNHNS, CDR2 SASEGT. Trimming took 3 bases from V and 7 from J; bases not matched to a gene: 5. This CDR3 has 14 amino acids. The CDR3 DNA follows: TGTGCCAGCAGTGAGAGGCGGGGGTACGGGGAGCTGTTTTTT. It translates to CASSERRGYGELFF.

The V call is TRBV7-2, the J call TRBJ2-7; TRBD1 matches at 8 bases. The trim removed 4 bases at V and 2 bases at J, leaving 4 bases unmatched. The length of the CDR3 is 14 residues. Germline lookup yields CDR1 SGHTA and CDR2 FQGNSA. The CDR3 reads CASSWGTGAYEQYF. Here the CDR3 DNA reads TGTGCCAGCAGCTGGGGGACAGGAGCCTACGAGCAGTACTTC. The full variable domain, its missing parts supplied by reference TRBV7-2 and TRBJ2-7, is GAGVSQSPSNKVTEKGKDVELRCDPISGHTALYWYRQSLGQGLEFLIYFQGNSAPDKSGLPSDRFSAERTGGSVSTLTIQRTQQEDSAVYLCASSWGTGAYEQYFGPGTRLTVT.